Included here is one T cell receptor beta chain sequence, with context. This record belongs to a study of blood T cell repertoires in COVID-19. Assay: immunoSEQ multiplex PCR; the TCRdb copy retains only in-frame clones and omits some. The sample carries under 200,000 clones, 70% to 90% recorded once. The V and J ends lost 0 bases and 6 bases respectively, with 15 bases between them. Germline CDR1 reads MNHEY; CDR2 reads SVGEGT. The CDR3 runs to 16 residues. The source is a woman aged 80 or over in a cohort sampled during active or convalescent COVID-19. The specimen was peripheral blood. The rearrangement joins TRBV6-2 or TRBV6-3 to TRBJ2-1; TRBD2 might be the D (5 bases). The CDR3 loop is CASSYSRAYPSNEQFF. The CDR3 DNA follows: TGTGCCAGCAGTTACTCGAGGGCGTATCCGTCCAATGAGCAGTTCTTC.